Shown below are 22 T cell receptor beta chains from a single sample sequenced in a study of T cells in Graves' hyperthyroidism and ophthalmopathy. From RNA transcripts, TCR beta CDR3 regions were amplified. Initially, a first-round RT-PCR of the TCR CDR3 employed the HTBI primer set. One entry per CDR3 protein results from TCRdb running MiXCR on the multiplex PCR reads. Among fewer than 650,000 distinct CDR3 sequences, 13% to 15% were seen once, and the ten largest hold around 7%. Sequenced sample: blood. The receptors here all came from a woman aged 18-29 years with Graves' ophthalmopathy.

This clonotype was detected ten times or more. The V call is TRBV30, the J call TRBJ1-6; D might be TRBD1 (6 bases). Germline CDR1 GTSNPN, CDR2 SVGIG (reference sequence). The length of the CDR3 is 14 residues. The germline V and J ends were trimmed by 7 bases and 3 bases, with 13 bases remaining between them. The CDR3 sequence: CASNGGHYNSPLHF. The CDR3 coding sequence is TGTGCCTCAAACGGGGGGCACTATAATTCACCCCTCCACTTT.

This clonotype was counted many times. In DNA form, the CDR3 reads TGTGCCAGCAGCGTAGTGAGTCTAGCGGGATACAATGAGCAGTTCTTC. Residues: CASSVVSLAGYNEQFF. The gene calls are TRBV9 and TRBJ2-1; 9 bases are shared with TRBD2. This CDR3 region has 16 residues. V lost 0 bases to trimming and J lost 4 bases; unmatched junction nucleotides: 5. Germline lookup yields CDR1 SGDLS and CDR2 YYNGEE.

V gene TRBV25-1 combines with J gene TRBJ1-4, with a possible D match to TRBD1 (5 bases). Germline lookup yields CDR1 MGHDK and CDR2 SYGVNS. V was clipped by 3 bases and J by 5 bases, with 10 bases between them. CDR3 size: 14 residues. The DNA for the CDR3 is TGTGCCAGCAGTGATCGGCAGGGAAATGAAAAACTGTTTTTT. Its protein is CASSDRQGNEKLFF.

The chain joins TRBV7-9 to TRBJ2-2; 8 nucleotides agree with TRBD1. V trimming: 3 bases; J trimming: 5 bases; junction bases outside the gene matches: 11. Germline CDR1 and CDR2: SEHNR and FQNEAQ (reference sequence). The CDR3 extends over 17 amino acids. The CDR3 nucleotides are TGTGCCAGCAGCTTTGCCAGAGGACAGGGTGAAACCGGGGAGCTGTTTTTT. It encodes CASSFARGQGETGELFF.

This clonotype was observed at least ten times. The genes are TRBV27 and TRBJ1-4; 7 bases align to TRBD1. Germline CDR1 and CDR2: MNHEY and SMNVEV (reference sequence). J gave up 3 bases and V 5 bases, and 6 bases lay outside the gene matches. The CDR3 runs to 15 residues. The CDR3 bases are TGTGCCAGCAGTCGCTGGGACAGTTCTAATGAAAAACTGTTTTTT. It translates to CASSRWDSSNEKLFF.

The table lists this clonotype with many counts. The J gene is TRBJ2-5, the V gene TRBV2; TRBD2 matches at 7 bases. The V segment lost 6 bases and the J segment 5 bases; nucleotides outside the gene matches: 9. The CDR3 is 14 residues long. CDR1 and CDR2 (germline): SNHLY, FYNNEI. CDR3: CASRVGTTLETQYF. CDR3 DNA sequence: TGTGCCAGCAGAGTCGGGACTACGTTGGAGACCCAGTACTTC.

V and J are TRBV29-1 and TRBJ1-4; perhaps TRBD1 as D (6 bases). The germline V gene encodes CDR1 SQVTM and CDR2 ANQGSEA. V lost 6 bases, J lost 2 bases, and 16 bases lay in between. The CDR3 has 15 residues. CDR3 residues: CSVSQQGWTNEKLFF. The CDR3 nucleotides read TGCAGCGTAAGTCAGCAGGGGTGGACTAATGAAAAACTGTTTTTT.

This clonotype was recorded many times. V is TRBV6-5 and J is TRBJ2-7, with D perhaps TRBD1 (5 bases). V was shortened by 1 base and J by 2 bases, with 9 bases between the two germline ends. The length of the CDR3 is 14 residues. Germline V lookup: CDR1 MNHEY, CDR2 SVGAGI. CDR3 sequence (DNA): TGTGCCAGCAGTTACTTGGCAGGGACCTACGAGCAGTACTTC. It is translated as CASSYLAGTYEQYF.

This clonotype was counted ten times or more. Written as DNA, the CDR3 is TGTGCCAGCAGCCCTACCCCCGGACTAGCGGGAGGCTTAGGCAATGAGCAGTTCTTC. Translating gives CASSPTPGLAGGLGNEQFF. The chain has TRBV27 and TRBJ2-1, with 14 bases matching TRBD2. V was pared by 6 bases and J by 6 bases, with 16 bases of the junction left unmatched. The CDR3 extends over 19 amino acids. Germline CDR1 MNHEY, CDR2 SMNVEV (reference sequence).

CDR3 region: CASSLAWDKGGTGELFF. CDR3 sequence (DNA): TGTGCCAGCAGCTTGGCCTGGGACAAGGGGGGAACCGGGGAGCTGTTTTTT. The chain carries TRBV5-5 and TRBJ2-2, with D possibly being TRBD1 or TRBD2 (6 bases each). This CDR3 is 17 amino acids long. CDR1 is SGHKS and CDR2 is YYEKEE in the germline V gene (reference sequence). The V end lost 0 bases, the J end lost 5 bases, and 17 bases lay between the germline ends. Drawing the rest from reference TRBV5-5 and TRBJ2-2, the complete variable domain is DAGVTQSPTHLIKTRGQQVTLRCSPISGHKSVSWYQQVLGQGPQFIFQYYEKEERGRGNFPDRFSARQFPNYSSELNVNALLLGDSALYLCASSLAWDKGGTGELFFGEGSRLTVL.

With respect to this clonotype: A much larger clonotype is one base distant, so this may be a read error. The rearrangement links TRBV3-1 to TRBJ2-4, with unresolved D. In germline, CDR1 is LGHDT, CDR2 YNNKEL (reference sequence). The CDR3 is made up of 12 amino acids. The CDR3 reads CASSQSANIQHF. The CDR3 DNA reads TGTGCCAGCAGCCAATCTGCGAACATTCAGCACTTC. The complete variable domain, with remaining parts taken from reference TRBV3-1 and TRBJ2-4, reads DTAVSQTPKYLVTQMGNDKSIKCEQNLGHDTMYWYKQDSKKFLKIMFSYNNKELIINETVPNRFSPKSPDKAHLNLHINSLELGDSAVYFCASSQSANIQHFGAGTRLSVL.

This clonotype was counted many times. The V gene is TRBV7-6, the J gene TRBJ1-2; 8 bases match TRBD1. The length of the CDR3 is 15 residues. Germline V gene sequence: CDR1 SGHVS, CDR2 FNYEAQ. V trimming: 1 base; J trimming: 2 bases; junction bases outside the gene matches: 3. The CDR3 protein is CASSLETGANYGYTF. The CDR3 DNA is TGTGCCAGCAGCTTAGAGACAGGGGCGAACTATGGCTACACCTTC.

To note about this clonotype: A read error is possible here, since a much larger clone lies one base away. V gene TRBV6-2 or TRBV6-3 combines with J gene TRBJ1-1, with D hard to call. CDR3 size: 17 residues. CDR1 MNHEY and CDR2 SVGEGT come from the germline V gene. CDR3 protein: CASRRAGDGVRNTEALF. The CDR3 DNA follows: TGTGCCAGCAGGCGCGCCGGGGATGGGGTACGGAACACTGAAGCTCTCTTT.

This clonotype appeared many times. V is TRBV6-2 or TRBV6-3 and J is TRBJ2-7; D unresolved. V was clipped by 7 bases and J by 6 bases, with 16 bases between them. The CDR3 length is 13 residues. Germline-derived CDR1 and CDR2 are MNHEY and SVGEGT. Here the CDR3 DNA reads TGTGCCAGCACCTCTGTGAATATGGGCGAGCAGTACTTC. Translated: CASTSVNMGEQYF.

This clonotype was seen at least ten times. V gene TRBV12-3 or TRBV12-4 combines with J gene TRBJ2-3; possibly TRBD1 or TRBD2 for D (5 bases each). This CDR3 is 15 amino acids long. Deletions cut 1 base from V and 1 base from J, with 9 bases between. The CDR3, as DNA: TGTGCCAGCAGTTTAGTATCGGGGCGCACAGATACGCAGTATTTT. This encodes CASSLVSGRTDTQYF.

This clonotype was recorded at least ten times. This chain links TRBV11-3 with TRBJ2-7; 9 bases line up with TRBD2. This CDR3 has 15 amino acids. The germline CDR1 and CDR2 sequences are SGHNT and YENEEA. The V and J ends lost 5 bases and 2 bases, in that order; junction bases with no gene match: 7. The chain's CDR3 is CASSPPAGGTYEQYF. The CDR3 region has the DNA TGTGCCAGCAGCCCTCCGGCGGGAGGGACCTACGAGCAGTACTTC.

V usage is TRBV20-1 and J usage is TRBJ2-2; D ambiguous. The germline V and J ends were trimmed by 0 bases and 6 bases, with 11 bases remaining between them. The CDR3 length is 14 residues. Germline CDR1 is DFQATT and CDR2 is SNEGSKA (reference sequence). The CDR3 loop reads CSARDRLGSGELFF. CDR3 DNA: TGCAGTGCTAGAGACCGTCTCGGGTCCGGGGAGCTGTTTTTT.

This clonotype was picked up many times. V usage is TRBV6-1 and J usage is TRBJ1-1; D remains unclear. Germline V gene data show CDR1 as MNHNS and CDR2 as SASEGT. Trimming removed 5 bases at V and 1 base at J, with 8 bases between. CDR3 length: 13 residues. The CDR3 coding sequence is TGTGCCAGCAGTCCGGCAGGGAACACTGAAGCTTTCTTT. Translated: CASSPAGNTEAFF.

At least ten counts were recorded for this clonotype. The genes are TRBV30 and TRBJ2-2, with 10 bases identical to TRBD2. CDR3 length equals 14 residues. The trim removed 4 bases at V and 5 bases at J, leaving 4 bases unmatched. From germline, CDR1 is GTSNPN and CDR2 SVGIG (reference sequence). CDR3 amino acids: CAWKREGRTGELFF. As DNA, the CDR3 is TGTGCCTGGAAGCGGGAGGGCCGTACCGGGGAGCTGTTTTTT.

This clonotype turned up a few times. This chain uses TRBV3-1 with TRBJ2-3; D gene ambiguous. The length of the CDR3 is 16 residues. Trimming removed 4 bases from V and 5 bases from J, with 19 bases in between. Germline V gives CDR1 LGHDT, CDR2 YNNKEL (reference sequence). CDR3: CASSPPRRTRQDTQYF. Written as DNA, the CDR3 is TGTGCCAGCAGCCCCCCCCGTCGGACCCGGCAAGATACGCAGTATTTT.

To note about this clonotype: Just one base apart from a much larger clone, this may be a read error. V is TRBV29-1 and J is TRBJ2-5; TRBD1 aligns across 9 bases. CDR1 and CDR2 (germline): SQVTM, ANQGSEA. This CDR3 is 14 amino acids long. The DNA for the CDR3 is TGCAGCGTTCTGCTCCAACAGGGGGCTAAGACCCTGTACTTC. It encodes CSVLLQQGAKTLYF.

This clonotype was seen a few times. V gene TRBV6-1 combines with J gene TRBJ2-7, with D tentatively TRBD2 (6 bases). This CDR3 region has 13 residues. Germline CDR1 is MNHNS and CDR2 is SASEGT. Trimming stripped 7 bases from V and 7 bases from J, with 17 bases between. CDR3 protein: CASIRDSQWEQYF. Here the CDR3 DNA reads TGTGCCAGCATCAGGGACTCCCAATGGGAGCAGTACTTC.